A single sample gave rise to the 20 T cell receptor beta chains below, sequenced in a study of T cell responses to AZD1222 COVID-19 vaccine. Clones were sequenced by immunoSEQ multiplex PCR, and TCRdb holds only the in-frame ones, with some missing. This sample carries under 300,000 clones, about 92% of them seen once, and the ten largest clones take less than 0.65%. The sequencing used peripheral blood, collected on day 0 of AZD1222 vaccination. The origin of the receptors is an adult in good health.

The chain carries TRBV5-1 and TRBJ1-1; perhaps TRBD1 as D (6 bases). V was clipped by 1 base and J by 5 bases, with 18 bases between them. Germline V gives CDR1 SGHRS, CDR2 YFSETQ. The CDR3 contains 16 residues. CDR3 sequence reads: CASSLFSAGVRTEAFF. CDR3 coding DNA: TGCGCCAGCAGCTTGTTTTCGGCAGGGGTAAGAACTGAAGCTTTCTTT.

The chain carries TRBV27 and TRBJ2-1; 9 bases are shared with TRBD2. The germline CDR1 and CDR2 sequences are MNHEY and SMNVEV (reference sequence). CDR3 length equals 18 residues. With 7 bases clipped from V and 4 bases from J, the junction kept 17 bases outside the gene matches. The DNA of the CDR3 is TGTGCCAGCACCAAGTTTCCCCCCGAGGGACTAGCTTACAATGAGCAGTTCTTC. Translated: CASTKFPPEGLAYNEQFF.

CDR3 bases: TGTGCCAGCAGTTTATCGCGCATCGGGCTTGGCTACACCTTC. It specifies CASSLSRIGLGYTF. The rearrangement joins TRBV27 to TRBJ1-2; unclear D gene. The CDR3 is 14 amino acids. The V gene's germline CDR1 is MNHEY and CDR2 SMNVEV (reference sequence). V was pared by 0 bases and J by 7 bases, with 12 bases between.

The chain has TRBV6-5 and TRBJ1-1; TRBD1 matches 7 bases. CDR1 and CDR2 (germline): MNHEY, SVGAGI. V was pared by 8 bases and J by 6 bases, with 12 bases of the junction left unmatched. This CDR3 is 14 amino acids long. Here the CDR3 reads CASQTTGKGSEAFF. The CDR3 DNA reads as TGTGCCAGCCAAACGACAGGGAAAGGATCTGAAGCTTTCTTT.

This clone appeared a single time. The V call is TRBV12-3 or TRBV12-4, the J call TRBJ1-5, with D hard to call. There are 13 residues in the CDR3. Trimming removed 2 bases from V and 5 bases from J, with 7 bases in between. CDR3 sequence: CASSLNSDQPQHF. CDR3 coding DNA: TGTGCCAGCAGTTTAAACAGCGATCAGCCCCAGCATTTT.

This sequence joins TRBV5-1 and TRBJ2-1, with D unresolved. Trimming pared 6 bases from V and 8 bases from J, leaving 18 bases between. This CDR3 region has 14 residues. Germline V gene lookup returns CDR1 SGHRS and CDR2 YFSETQ. This CDR3 reads CASTSGLPGDEQFF. CDR3 bases: TGCGCCAGCACCAGTGGCCTTCCAGGCGATGAGCAGTTCTTC.

This clone has a single count. CDR3 region: CASTPDPLEKLFF. In DNA form, the CDR3 reads TGTGCCAGCACCCCCGATCCATTAGAAAAACTGTTTTTT. The chain links TRBV12-3 or TRBV12-4 to TRBJ1-4; D unresolved. V was cut by 7 bases and J by 8 bases, with 14 bases left in between. This CDR3 contains 13 residues.

J is TRBJ2-7 and V is TRBV12-3 or TRBV12-4; 9 bases fit TRBD1. Trimming took 6 bases from V and 5 from J; bases not matched to a gene: 5. The CDR3 is 13 residues long. CDR3 sequence: CASRTGTGHEQYF. The CDR3 DNA reads TGTGCCAGCAGAACCGGGACAGGGCACGAGCAGTACTTC.

The rearrangement uses TRBV7-2 and TRBJ2-2, with D hard to call. Trimming took off 2 bases at V and 4 bases at J, with 8 bases between the two ends. CDR3 length: 14 amino acids. The germline CDR1 and CDR2 sequences are SGHTA and FQGNSA. The CDR3 sequence is CASSLIVSTGELFF. CDR3 sequence (DNA): TGTGCCAGCAGCTTAATAGTGAGCACCGGGGAGCTGTTTTTT.

This chain connects TRBV5-4 to TRBJ2-7, with unresolved D. CDR3 length: 11 amino acids. The V end was cut by 2 bases, the J end by 5 bases, with 5 bases between. Germline V gene lookup returns CDR1 SGHNT and CDR2 YYREEE (reference sequence). This CDR3 is CASSFQDEQYF. CDR3 coding DNA: TGTGCCAGCAGCTTCCAGGACGAGCAGTACTTC.

The table lists this clone with a count of one. The V call is TRBV5-1, the J call TRBJ1-6; TRBD1 matches 7 bases. Losses at the gene ends were 0 bases for V and 8 bases for J; bases not matched to a gene: 5. CDR3 length equals 15 residues. CDR1 and CDR2 from the germline V gene are SGHRS and YFSETQ. The CDR3 DNA reads TGCGCCAGCAGCTTGGGACAGGGCGTGGATTCACCCCTCCACTTT. It encodes CASSLGQGVDSPLHF.

The chain carries TRBV3-1 (or the pseudogene TRBV3-2) and TRBJ1-4, with D uncertain. CDR3 length: 16 amino acids. Germline CDR1 reads LGHDT; CDR2 reads YNNKEL (reference sequence). V was pared by 5 bases and J by 5 bases, with 18 bases between. The CDR3 is CASSSLGAGSNEKLFF. CDR3 coding DNA: TGTGCCAGCAGCTCCCTAGGCGCGGGGTCGAATGAAAAACTGTTTTTT.

This sequence joins TRBV19 and TRBJ2-1; maybe TRBD2 (6 bases). V was clipped by 7 bases and J by 5 bases, with 27 bases between them. This CDR3 is 18 amino acids long. Per the germline V gene, CDR1 is LNHDA and CDR2 is SQIVND (reference sequence). CDR3 DNA: TGTGCCAGTAAGCCCCGAATTCGGTTAGCGGAGCTACACAATGAGCAGTTCTTC. The encoded protein is CASKPRIRLAELHNEQFF.

This chain connects TRBV7-9 to TRBJ1-4; no definite D call. Germline V gives CDR1 SEHNR, CDR2 FQNEAQ (reference sequence). This CDR3 comprises 14 residues. V dropped 5 bases and J dropped 0 bases, with 7 bases sitting between them. The CDR3 coding sequence is TGTGCCAGCAGCCCAACTGCAACTAATGAAAAACTGTTTTTT. Translated: CASSPTATNEKLFF.

This sequence joins TRBV7-3 and TRBJ2-1; 8 nucleotides match TRBD2. The V gene end was trimmed by 5 bases and the J gene end by 5 bases; junction bases not matched to a gene: 5. Germline V lookup: CDR1 SGHTA, CDR2 FQGTGA. The CDR3 totals 14 residues. The CDR3 DNA follows: TGTGCCAGCAGCAGGGGACTAGGAGACAATGAGCAGTTCTTC. It translates to CASSRGLGDNEQFF.

The chain couples TRBV4-2 to TRBJ2-7; 7 bases map to TRBD1. The CDR3 runs to 15 residues. Germline CDR1 and CDR2: LGHNA and YNFKEQ. The ends lost 0 bases at V and 0 bases at J; junction bases unmatched: 2. The DNA of the CDR3 is TGTGCCAGCAGCCAAGAAGGGGACAGCTCCTACGAGCAGTACTTC. Its translation: CASSQEGDSSYEQYF.

V usage is TRBV5-1 and J usage is TRBJ2-1; no firm D call. CDR3 length: 15 residues. The germline V gene has CDR1 SGHRS and CDR2 YFSETQ. The V end lost 0 bases, the J end lost 8 bases, and 15 bases lay between the germline ends. The CDR3 protein is CASSLGAITEDEQFF. The CDR3 nucleotides are TGCGCCAGCAGCTTGGGAGCGATCACAGAGGATGAGCAGTTCTTC.

This chain uses TRBV5-1 with TRBJ1-1; no reliable D call. Trimming left V 0 bases short and J 3 bases short, with 12 bases between. Germline CDR1 reads SGHRS; CDR2 reads YFSETQ. This CDR3 spans 15 amino acids. The CDR3 here is CASSLAPSRDTEAFF. In DNA, the CDR3 is TGCGCCAGCAGCTTGGCGCCGTCCCGGGACACTGAAGCTTTCTTT.

This clone was found once. This sequence joins TRBV11-3 and TRBJ1-1; D ambiguous. V was shortened by 3 bases and J by 4 bases, with 9 bases between the two germline ends. The CDR3 has 13 amino acids. Per the germline V gene, CDR1 is SGHNT and CDR2 is YENEEA. The chain's CDR3 is CASSLEPGTEAFF. The CDR3 nucleotides read TGTGCCAGCAGCTTGGAGCCGGGCACTGAAGCTTTCTTT. Complete variable domain (other parts from reference TRBV11-3 and TRBJ1-1): EAGVVQSPRYKIIEKKQPVAFWCNPISGHNTLYWYLQNLGQGPELLIRYENEEAVDDSQLPKDRFSAERLKGVDSTLKIQPAELGDSAVYLCASSLEPGTEAFFGQGTRLTVV.

The chain joins TRBV28 to TRBJ1-1; D might be TRBD1 (6 bases). The CDR3 has 12 amino acids. Trimming cost V 8 bases and J 7 bases, with 14 bases left between them. Germline V CDR1 and CDR2: MDHEN, SYDVKM. The CDR3 region is CASGWGRGEAFF. The CDR3 coding sequence is TGTGCCAGCGGTTGGGGGCGGGGTGAAGCTTTCTTT.